Following are 29 T cell receptor beta chains from one sample sequenced in a study of CD8 T cells in Susac syndrome. Random hexamers were used to reverse transcribe 0.5 to 1 ug of RNA. TCRdb analysed the immunoSEQ multiplex PCR reads with MiXCR anew, one entry per CDR3 protein. The data show about 70,000 distinct CDR3 sequences, with under 96% seen just once and roughly 0.11% held by the top ten. The specimen was CD4+ T cells from PBMCs. Receptors were obtained from a human donor with multiple sclerosis.

This clonotype was seen just once. The chain combines TRBV6-2 or TRBV6-3 with TRBJ2-1, with 14 bases aligning to TRBD2. The junction had 9 bases not matched to a gene; V was cut back by 6 bases and J by 8 bases. CDR3 length equals 16 residues. Germline values: CDR1 MNHEY, CDR2 SVGEGT. CDR3 residues: CASSLPGLAGVYEQFF. CDR3 sequence (DNA): TGTGCCAGCAGCCTACCGGGACTAGCGGGGGTCTATGAGCAGTTCTTC.

The rearrangement uses TRBV7-2 and TRBJ2-5; D is ambiguous. Trimming took off 5 bases at V and 2 bases at J, with 18 bases between the two ends. CDR1 is SGHTA, CDR2 FQGNSA, per germline. CDR3 length: 16 residues. The CDR3 sequence: CASSPKWATKQETQYF. The CDR3 DNA reads as TGTGCCAGCAGCCCCAAGTGGGCTACCAAACAAGAGACCCAGTACTTC. Full variable domain (missing parts from reference TRBV7-2 and TRBJ2-5): GAGVSQSPSNKVTEKGKDVELRCDPISGHTALYWYRQSLGQGLEFLIYFQGNSAPDKSGLPSDRFSAERTGGSVSTLTIQRTQQEDSAVYLCASSPKWATKQETQYFGPGTRLLVL.

The chain is built from TRBV20-1 and TRBJ2-5, with 7 nucleotides matching TRBD1. Germline loops: CDR1 DFQATT, CDR2 SNEGSKA (reference sequence). J gave up 4 bases and V 6 bases, and 8 bases lay outside the gene matches. This CDR3 has 13 residues. The CDR3 coding sequence is TGCAGTGCACGACAGGGAAGGGGAGAGACCCAGTACTTC. Translated: CSARQGRGETQYF.

The V call is TRBV27, the J call TRBJ1-2; D unclear. Trimming stripped 5 bases from V and 6 bases from J, with 16 bases between. The germline gives CDR1 MNHEY, CDR2 SMNVEV (reference sequence). The CDR3 is made up of 14 amino acids. CDR3 amino acids: CASSRSRPGDGYTF. CDR3 nucleotides: TGTGCCAGCAGTCGCTCACGTCCCGGGGATGGCTACACCTTC.

The count of this clonotype is one. This chain links TRBV5-1 with TRBJ1-2; D possibly corresponds to TRBD1 (5 bases). The V end was cut by 1 base, the J end by 7 bases, with 11 bases between. Per germline, CDR1 SGHRS and CDR2 YFSETQ. CDR3 size: 13 residues. Here the CDR3 reads CASSLFQGAGYTF. In DNA form, the CDR3 reads TGCGCCAGCAGCTTGTTTCAAGGGGCTGGCTACACCTTC.

The V call is TRBV2, the J call TRBJ2-1; TRBD1 matches at 7 bases. V gave up 2 bases and J gave up 4 bases; unmatched junction bases: 5. The germline CDR1 and CDR2 sequences are SNHLY and FYNNEI. The CDR3 covers 15 residues. CDR3 region: CASSEPGQRYNEQFF. The CDR3 nucleotides read TGTGCCAGCAGTGAACCGGGACAGCGTTACAATGAGCAGTTCTTC.

The gene calls are TRBV19 and TRBJ2-3, with 13 bases identical to TRBD2. The germline gives CDR1 LNHDA, CDR2 SQIVND (reference sequence). There are 17 residues in the CDR3. V trimming: 5 bases; J trimming: 2 bases; junction bases outside the gene matches: 7. This CDR3 reads CASSRRTSGGATDTQYF. As DNA, the CDR3 is TGTGCCAGTAGTCGGCGGACTAGCGGGGGAGCCACAGATACGCAGTATTTT.

J is TRBJ2-2 and V is TRBV4-3, with 11 bases matching TRBD2. This CDR3 region has 17 residues. Germline trimming cut 4 bases from V and 6 bases from J; bases unmatched to any gene: 10. The germline V gene encodes CDR1 LGHNA and CDR2 YSLEER. In nucleotides, the CDR3 is TGCGCCAGCAGCCTCCTACTAGCGGGGGAGGGATCCGGGGAGCTGTTTTTT. Translating it yields CASSLLLAGEGSGELFF.

The J gene is TRBJ2-1, the V gene TRBV24-1; D is perhaps TRBD2 (7 bases). Germline CDR1 and CDR2: KGHDR and SFDVKD. V lost 12 bases and J lost 5, with 13 bases in between. This CDR3 has 12 amino acids. The CDR3 coding sequence is TGTGCCGCACGGGGGGCCAACAATGAGCAGTTCTTC. It codes for CAARGANNEQFF.

This sequence joins TRBV9 and TRBJ2-3; TRBD2 agrees at 9 bases. CDR3 length equals 16 residues. J was trimmed by 4 bases and V by 0 bases; bases with no gene match: 6. Germline lookup yields CDR1 SGDLS and CDR2 YYNGEE. The CDR3 spells CASSVAGGGASDTQYF. The CDR3, as DNA: TGTGCCAGCAGCGTAGCGGGCGGGGGGGCCTCAGATACGCAGTATTTT.

The rearrangement joins TRBV7-2 to TRBJ2-3; D call uncertain. Per germline, CDR1 SGHTA and CDR2 FQGNSA. V gave up 3 bases and J gave up 4 bases, with 5 bases separating them. The CDR3 loop spans 12 amino acids. The CDR3 region is CASSLSADTQYF. The CDR3 nucleotides are TGTGCCAGCAGCTTGTCAGCAGATACGCAGTATTTT.

The rearrangement joins TRBV7-2 to TRBJ2-2; no clear D gene. There are 13 residues in the CDR3. V was pared by 4 bases and J by 6 bases, with 9 bases between. Per germline, CDR1 SGHTA and CDR2 FQGNSA. The CDR3: CASSWIRAGELFF. The CDR3 nucleotides read TGTGCCAGCAGCTGGATTAGGGCCGGGGAGCTGTTTTTT.

This chain connects TRBV4-3 to TRBJ1-2, with D possibly being TRBD1 (5 bases). Deletions cut 4 bases from V and 2 bases from J, with 8 bases between. The CDR3 consists of 13 residues. Germline-derived CDR1 and CDR2 are LGHNA and YSLEER. CDR3 amino acids: CASSRSGNYGYTF. The CDR3 DNA reads as TGCGCCAGCAGCCGGTCAGGGAACTATGGCTACACCTTC.

The chain carries TRBV29-1 and TRBJ2-3; 9 nucleotides line up with TRBD2. Germline V gene lookup returns CDR1 SQVTM and CDR2 ANQGSEA. Trimming at V came to 0 bases and at J to 2 bases, leaving 6 bases not matched to a gene. This CDR3 has 16 residues. This CDR3 reads CSVEDLGGGVTDTQYF. CDR3 coding DNA: TGCAGCGTTGAAGATCTCGGCGGGGGGGTCACAGATACGCAGTATTTT.

The chain employs TRBV12-3 or TRBV12-4 and TRBJ1-2, with D unresolved. The V end was cut by 1 base, the J end by 8 bases, with 8 bases between. The CDR3 runs 12 residues. CDR3 in amino acids: CASSLGTAGYTF. CDR3 nucleotide sequence: TGTGCCAGCAGTTTAGGGACTGCCGGCTACACCTTC.

The V and J genes are TRBV20-1 and TRBJ2-3; D may correspond to TRBD1 or TRBD2 (5 bases each). The ends were cut back, 6 bases at V and 1 base at J, with 17 bases in the middle. The CDR3 is 15 amino acids. Germline V gene lookup returns CDR1 DFQATT and CDR2 SNEGSKA (reference sequence). The CDR3 nucleotides read TGCAGTGCCGCGCCGCAGAGGGGCCGCACAGATACGCAGTATTTT. Protein product: CSAAPQRGRTDTQYF.

The chain links TRBV7-9 to TRBJ2-3; D gene uncertain. V lost 2 bases and J 8 bases, leaving 17 bases between the germline ends. The germline V gene encodes CDR1 SEHNR and CDR2 FQNEAQ (reference sequence). The CDR3 is made up of 15 amino acids. CDR3 in DNA: TGTGCCAGCAGCTTATACGGAGCCGCGGAGATTACGCAGTATTTT. Amino acids: CASSLYGAAEITQYF. Combining the CDR3 with reference TRBV7-9 and TRBJ2-3 gives the whole variable domain DTGVSQNPRHKITKRGQNVTFRCDPISEHNRLYWYRQTLGQGPEFLTYFQNEAQLEKSRLLSDRFSAERPKGSFSTLEIQRTEQGDSAMYLCASSLYGAAEITQYFGPGTRLTVL.

The rearrangement links TRBV4-3 to TRBJ2-5, with TRBD2 matching 10 bases. Germline CDR1 reads LGHNA; CDR2 reads YSLEER. V shed 0 bases, J shed 5 bases, and the junction held 12 bases outside the gene matches. CDR3 length: 18 residues. This chain's CDR3 is CASSQEGPSGGTGETQYF. The CDR3 DNA follows: TGCGCCAGCAGCCAAGAAGGTCCTAGCGGGGGTACAGGGGAGACCCAGTACTTC.

The CDR3 here is CASSLGQVRPQHF. The CDR3 DNA is TGTGCCAGCAGCTTAGGACAGGTTCGGCCCCAGCATTTT. V and J are TRBV5-6 and TRBJ1-5, with 7 bases matching TRBD1. CDR3 length equals 13 residues. The germline CDR1 and CDR2 sequences are SGHDT and YYEEEE. With V trimmed by 2 bases and J by 9 bases, 5 bases remained unmatched.

This clonotype was seen a few times. This sequence joins TRBV19 and TRBJ2-5; no reliable D call. Trimming stripped 4 bases from V and 1 base from J, with 1 base between. The CDR3 runs 11 residues. Germline CDR1 and CDR2: LNHDA and SQIVND (reference sequence). The CDR3 loop is CASSTQETQYF. The CDR3 nucleotides are TGTGCCAGTAGTACCCAAGAGACCCAGTACTTC.

The chain combines TRBV12-3 or TRBV12-4 with TRBJ2-5; D is unresolved. Trimming removed 3 bases from V and 3 bases from J, with 11 bases in between. The CDR3 is 14 residues long. CDR3 sequence reads: CASSFPPAEETQYF. CDR3 in DNA: TGTGCCAGCAGTTTCCCCCCCGCGGAAGAGACCCAGTACTTC.

A single count supports this clonotype. The chain has TRBV6-2 or TRBV6-3 and TRBJ1-2; TRBD1 might be the D (6 bases). V was pared by 8 bases and J by 5 bases, with 12 bases between. This CDR3 has 12 amino acids. Germline CDR1 and CDR2: MNHEY and SVGEGT. The CDR3 DNA reads as TGTGCCAGCTCGGACAGTCCTTATGGCTACACCTTC. It codes for CASSDSPYGYTF.

The chain combines TRBV9 with TRBJ2-5, with unresolved D. CDR3 size: 13 residues. V lost 3 bases and J 5 bases, leaving 11 bases between the germline ends. From germline, CDR1 is SGDLS and CDR2 YYNGEE. The CDR3 DNA reads TGTGCCAGCAGCGCGAGGATCCGGGAGACCCAGTACTTC. Amino acids: CASSARIRETQYF.

V and J are TRBV4-2 and TRBJ1-6; perhaps TRBD1 as D (5 bases). The germline V gene encodes CDR1 LGHNA and CDR2 YNFKEQ. This CDR3 is built from 16 residues. The V and J ends lost 1 base and 7 bases respectively, with 14 bases between them. The CDR3 protein is CASSQVESGINSPLHF. CDR3 DNA sequence: TGTGCCAGCAGCCAAGTGGAATCAGGGATCAATTCACCCCTCCACTTT.

The rearrangement links TRBV29-1 to TRBJ1-1; TRBD1 agrees at 7 bases. The V gene end was trimmed by 6 bases and the J gene end by 4 bases; junction bases not matched to a gene: 8. The germline gives CDR1 SQVTM, CDR2 ANQGSEA. This CDR3 comprises 13 residues. CDR3 amino acids: CSVADREGTEAFF. The DNA of the CDR3 is TGCAGCGTGGCCGACAGGGAAGGCACTGAAGCTTTCTTT.

The chain uses TRBV5-1 and TRBJ1-5, with D possibly being TRBD1 (5 bases). The germline CDR1 and CDR2 sequences are SGHRS and YFSETQ. Trimming stripped 5 bases from V and 4 bases from J, with 13 bases between. This CDR3 region has 14 residues. The CDR3 spells CASSRDGGNQPQHF. As DNA, the CDR3 is TGCGCCAGCAGTCGGGACGGTGGAAATCAGCCCCAGCATTTT.

There are a few counts of this clonotype. The J gene is TRBJ2-7, the V gene TRBV5-1, with TRBD2 matching over 9 bases. CDR3 size: 14 residues. With 0 bases clipped from V and 4 bases from J, the junction kept 2 bases outside the gene matches. Germline V gives CDR1 SGHRS, CDR2 YFSETQ. The CDR3 coding sequence is TGCGCCAGCAGCTTGGGGACTAGCGTGTACGAGCAGTACTTC. Its protein product is CASSLGTSVYEQYF.

This chain links TRBV11-2 with TRBJ1-1; 9 bases are shared with TRBD1. The germline CDR1 and CDR2 sequences are SGHAT and FQNNGV. V gave up 4 bases and J gave up 5 bases; unmatched junction bases: 11. The CDR3 runs to 16 residues. The CDR3 protein is CASSSASQGARTEAFF. CDR3 DNA: TGTGCCAGCAGCTCAGCTTCACAGGGGGCCAGGACTGAAGCTTTCTTT. Using reference TRBV11-2 and TRBJ1-1 for the parts outside the CDR3, the full variable domain is EAGVAQSPRYKIIEKRQSVAFWCNPISGHATLYWYQQILGQGPKLLIQFQNNGVVDDSQLPKDRFSAERLKGVDSTLKIQPAKLEDSAVYLCASSSASQGARTEAFFGQGTRLTVV.

The chain joins TRBV5-1 to TRBJ2-5; TRBD2 matches 12 bases. Germline V gene lookup returns CDR1 SGHRS and CDR2 YFSETQ. CDR3 length equals 13 residues. V gave up 7 bases and J gave up 2 bases; unmatched junction bases: 0. The CDR3 is CASGLAGQETQYF. In DNA, the CDR3 is TGCGCCAGCGGACTAGCGGGGCAAGAGACCCAGTACTTC.